This T cell receptor beta chain comes out of a study of radiotherapy plus CTLA-4 blockade in lung cancer. Study-wide results and limits: Blood saw expansion of tumor-derived TCR clones after radiotherapy plus ipilimumab.

With respect to this clone: Its specificity is not known.

Each patient with chemo-refractory metastatic non-small-cell lung cancer was treated with focal radiation plus CTLA-4 blockade using ipilimumab. Using immunoSEQ multiplex PCR, the repertoire was profiled, and TCRdb retains in-frame clones only, with some absent. Among approximately 60,000 clones listed, 77% were seen once. The CDR3 covers 15 residues. Trimming took 7 bases from V and 0 from J, leaving 13 bases between them. Germline CDR1 is MGHRA and CDR2 is YSYEKL. The chain carries TRBV4-1 and TRBJ1-3; D not certain. This specimen consisted of peripheral blood, obtained from a patient treated with radiotherapy plus ipilimumab. The sequence was obtained from a human donor with non-small cell lung cancer who had a complete response to radiotherapy plus ipilimumab. CDR3 DNA sequence: TGCGCCAGCACCCCTTCGCCGAGCTCTGGAAACACCATATATTTT. This sequence encodes CASTPSPSSGNTIYF.